This TCR beta chain was captured in a study of blood T cell repertoires in COVID-19. About the study: Samples representing acute and convalescent COVID-19 were sourced from the United States, Italy and Spain. Sources were T cells, B-cell-depleted T cells, or PBMCs; the material itself was cDNA or gDNA.

Germline V gene sequence: CDR1 MNHEY, CDR2 SVGAGI. V lost 6 bases, J lost 9 bases, and 18 bases lay in between. The CDR3 is 13 amino acids. Categorization into cohorts depended on clinical history that participants reported. Cohort 3 donors were reported recovered after two negative PCRs, clearance, or symptom resolution. The data were produced by immunoSEQ multiplex PCR, yet TCRdb's version contains in-frame clones alone and is incomplete. There are 430,000 or so clones in the sample; more than 75% occur only once, and 1.5% to 2% lies in the top ten. V usage is TRBV6-5 and J usage is TRBJ2-7; possible D gene TRBD2, 6 bases. The specimen sequenced was PBMCs or T cells enriched from blood (not recorded which). The TCR originated in a woman between 35 and 50 years old who had recovered from COVID-19. CDR3 in amino acids: CASSSQAEGRQYF. The DNA of the CDR3 is TGTGCCAGCAGCTCCCAAGCGGAGGGCAGGCAGTACTTC.